This T cell receptor (beta chain) was obtained from a study of human T cells and chemical hapten exposure. Study findings and constraints: A positive correlation with patch test score was shown by PT1 expanded TCR counts. TCRs whose frequency exceeded 1 in 1000 remained the same following DPC sensitization. Clustering by CDR3 similarity yielded significantly more large clusters from expanded TCRs than controls.

Trimming pared 0 bases from V and 5 bases from J, leaving 19 bases between. CDR3 size: 16 residues. Looked up from germline, CDR1 is DFQATT and CDR2 is SNEGSKA (reference sequence). This clonotype was seen a handful of times. Its antigen is as yet unknown. Indicated time point: patch test 1, 2 weeks after DPC sensitization. The treatment denotes: therapeutic diphenylcyclopropenone sensitization with weekly scalp DPC. Unfractionated whole blood yielded total RNA. Each CDR3 protein gets one entry after TCRdb re-called the RACE reads with MiXCR. The sample lists 180,000 or so distinct CDR3 sequences, approximately 20% seen once, with approximately 6.7% in the top ten.

The chain is built from TRBV20-1 and TRBJ2-5; D is perhaps TRBD1 (5 bases). Here the sequenced sample was whole blood, taken in connection with sensitization to the hapten diphenylcyclopropenone (DPC). The clonotype originates from a woman in her forties or fifties with alopecia areata. Some clones in this sample may be carry-over from other donors' samples. CDR3 sequence: CSARDPTAQGRETQYF. CDR3 bases: TGCAGTGCTAGAGACCCGACTGCTCAGGGCCGGGAGACCCAGTACTTC.